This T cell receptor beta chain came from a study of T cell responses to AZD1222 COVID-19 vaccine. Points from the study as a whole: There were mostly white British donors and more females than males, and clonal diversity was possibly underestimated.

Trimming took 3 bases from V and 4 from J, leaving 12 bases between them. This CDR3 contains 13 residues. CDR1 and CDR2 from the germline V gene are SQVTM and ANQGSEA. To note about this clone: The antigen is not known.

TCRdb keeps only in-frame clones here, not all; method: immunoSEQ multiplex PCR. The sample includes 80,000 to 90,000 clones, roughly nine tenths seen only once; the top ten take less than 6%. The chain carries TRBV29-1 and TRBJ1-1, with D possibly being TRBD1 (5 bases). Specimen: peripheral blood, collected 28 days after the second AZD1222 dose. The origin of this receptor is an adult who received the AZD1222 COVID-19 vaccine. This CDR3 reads CSVDRGSSTEAFF. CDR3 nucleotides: TGCAGCGTTGACCGGGGCTCGAGCACTGAAGCTTTCTTT.